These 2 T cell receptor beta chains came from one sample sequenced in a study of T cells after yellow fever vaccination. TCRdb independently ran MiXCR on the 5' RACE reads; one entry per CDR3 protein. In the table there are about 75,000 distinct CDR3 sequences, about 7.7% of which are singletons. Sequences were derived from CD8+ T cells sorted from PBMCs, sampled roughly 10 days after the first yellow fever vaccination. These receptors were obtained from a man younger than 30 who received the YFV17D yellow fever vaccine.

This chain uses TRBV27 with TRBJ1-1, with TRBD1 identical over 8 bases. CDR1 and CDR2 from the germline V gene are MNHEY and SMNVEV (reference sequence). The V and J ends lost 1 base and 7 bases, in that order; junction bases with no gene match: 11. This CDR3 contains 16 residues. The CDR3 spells CASSLWAGGDKIEAFF. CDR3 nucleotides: TGTGCCAGCAGTTTATGGGCAGGGGGCGATAAAATTGAAGCTTTCTTT.

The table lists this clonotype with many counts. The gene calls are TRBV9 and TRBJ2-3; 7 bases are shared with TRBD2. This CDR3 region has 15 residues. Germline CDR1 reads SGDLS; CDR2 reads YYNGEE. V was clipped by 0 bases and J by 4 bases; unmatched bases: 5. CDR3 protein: CASSVGRGVPDTQYF. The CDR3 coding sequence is TGTGCCAGCAGCGTAGGACGGGGGGTCCCAGATACGCAGTATTTT.